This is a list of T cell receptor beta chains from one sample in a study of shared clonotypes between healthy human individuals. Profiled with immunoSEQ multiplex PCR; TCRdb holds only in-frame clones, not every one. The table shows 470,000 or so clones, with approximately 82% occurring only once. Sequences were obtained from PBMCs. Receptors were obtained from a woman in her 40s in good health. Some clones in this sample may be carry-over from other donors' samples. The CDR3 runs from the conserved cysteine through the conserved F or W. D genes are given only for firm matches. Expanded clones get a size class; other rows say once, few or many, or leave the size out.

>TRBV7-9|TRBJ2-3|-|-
TGTGCCAGCAGCTTAGGTGGAAGCGCTGCGGGGAGCACAGATACGCAGTATTTT
CASSLGGSAAGSTDTQYF
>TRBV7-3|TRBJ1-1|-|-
TGTGCCAGCAGCTCCGGGTCTGGCACTGAAGCTTTCTTT
CASSSGSGTEAFF
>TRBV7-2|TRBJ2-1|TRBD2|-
TGTGCCAGCAGCTTTCCCCGAGCGGGAAGAACCTACAATGAGCAGTTCTTC
CASSFPRAGRTYNEQFF
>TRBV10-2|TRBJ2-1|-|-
TGCGCCAGCGGAGCCCCCGACCGGGGGGAGCAGTTCTTC
CASGAPDRGEQFF
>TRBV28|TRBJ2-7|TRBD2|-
TGTGCCAGCAGCCCACTAGCGGGAGGGACCTACGAGCAGTACTTC
CASSPLAGGTYEQYF
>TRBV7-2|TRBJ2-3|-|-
TGTGCCGGGGCACTCCGCACTTCTCTCGATACGCAGTATTTT
CAGALRTSLDTQYF
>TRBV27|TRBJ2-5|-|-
TGTGCCAGCAGACTACAAGAGACCCAGTACTTC
CASRLQETQYF
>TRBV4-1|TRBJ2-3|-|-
TGCGCCAGCAGCCCTGGGGTATCACCACTAGATACGCAGTATTTT
CASSPGVSPLDTQYF
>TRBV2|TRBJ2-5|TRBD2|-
TGTGCCAGCAGTGACCCGGCGGGGGGCCAAGAGACCCAGTACTTC
CASSDPAGGQETQYF
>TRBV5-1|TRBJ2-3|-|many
TGCGCCAGCAGCCGGGAGTACTCCACAGATACGCAGTATTTT
CASSREYSTDTQYF
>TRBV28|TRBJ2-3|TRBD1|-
TGTGCCAGCAGGGCAGGGGGCGAAGATACGCAGTATTTT
CASRAGGEDTQYF
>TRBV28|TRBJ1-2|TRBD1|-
TGTGCCAGCAGTATCTCGACAGGGGAGAATTTCTATGGCTACACCTTC
CASSISTGENFYGYTF
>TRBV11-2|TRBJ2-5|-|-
TGTGCCAGCAGCCCAGGTCCTCGGTACCAAGAGACCCAGTACTTC
CASSPGPRYQETQYF
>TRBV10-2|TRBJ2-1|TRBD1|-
TGCGCCACTGAACCGGGACAGGTGAACAATGAGCAGTTCTTC
CATEPGQVNNEQFF
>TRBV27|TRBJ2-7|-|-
TGTGCCAGCTGTCCTTGGGGAGGCGCCTACGAGCAGTACTTC
CASCPWGGAYEQYF
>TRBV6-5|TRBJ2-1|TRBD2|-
TGTGCCAGCAGTTACGTAGATAGCGGGAGCGGCAATGAGCAGTTCTTC
CASSYVDSGSGNEQFF
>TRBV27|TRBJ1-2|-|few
TGTGCCAGCAGTTTCAGCCTTAACTATGGCTACACCTTC
CASSFSLNYGYTF
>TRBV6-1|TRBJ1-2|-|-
TGTGCCAGCAGTGTGGGGGAGGGCTATGGCTACACCTTC
CASSVGEGYGYTF
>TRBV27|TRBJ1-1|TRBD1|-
TGTGCCAGCAGTTTGGCACAGGGGGGTGGGACTGAAGCTTTCTTT
CASSLAQGGGTEAFF
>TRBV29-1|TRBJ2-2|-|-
TGCAGCGTTGAAGTTGGATATTCGAACACCGGGGAGCTGTTTTTT
CSVEVGYSNTGELFF
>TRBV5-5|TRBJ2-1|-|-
TGTGCCAGCAGTTCACGGGACGGGTACAATGAGCAGTTCTTC
CASSSRDGYNEQFF
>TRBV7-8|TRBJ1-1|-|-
TGTGCCAGCAGCAGTCAGCGGATGAACACTGAAGCTTTCTTT
CASSSQRMNTEAFF
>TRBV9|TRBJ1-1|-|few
TGTGCCAGCAGCGTAGCCCCGAACACTGAAGCTTTCTTT
CASSVAPNTEAFF
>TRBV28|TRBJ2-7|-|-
TGTGCCAGCCTCGGGTCATCCTACGAGCAGTACTTC
CASLGSSYEQYF
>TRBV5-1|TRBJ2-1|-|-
TGCGCCAGCGGGTTCGGGAACGGTGAGCAGTTCTTC
CASGFGNGEQFF
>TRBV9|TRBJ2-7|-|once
TGTGCCAGCGACCCGGGCCACAGACCGGGTGAGCAGTACTTC
CASDPGHRPGEQYF
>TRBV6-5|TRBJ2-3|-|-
TGTGCCAGCAGGAACAGGGATACGCAGTATTTT
CASRNRDTQYF
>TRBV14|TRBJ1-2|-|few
TGTGCCAGCAGCCCATTTCAAGACTATGGCTACACCTTC
CASSPFQDYGYTF
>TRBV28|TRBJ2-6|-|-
TGTGCCAGCAGCTGGAGGTCTCCCCCTGGGGCCAACGTCCTGACTTTC
CASSWRSPPGANVLTF
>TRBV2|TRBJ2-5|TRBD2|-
TGTGCCAGCAGTACTAGCGCTGCGGAGATCCAGTACTTC
CASSTSAAEIQYF
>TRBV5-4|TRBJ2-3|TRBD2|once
TGTGCCAGCAGCAGCATAGCGGGAGGGGCCACAGATACGCAGTATTTT
CASSSIAGGATDTQYF